This entry lists 20 T cell receptor beta chains sequenced from one sample in a study of molecular identifiers for immune sequencing clone quantification. One entry per CDR3 protein results from TCRdb running MiXCR on the PCR reads. The table records 300,000 to 400,000 distinct CDR3 sequences, 24% of them present only once. Sequenced input: naive CD8+ T cells from blood, with Jurkat cell RNA spiked in. As for subset: FACS-sorted CD8+CD4-CCR7+CD45RA+ naive T cells. These receptors were taken from a human donor in good health. Some libraries in this study had Jurkat cell RNA spiked in.

The sample holds many counts of this clonotype. The genes are TRBV4-1 and TRBJ2-7; a possible D gene is TRBD1 (5 bases). The CDR3 covers 14 residues. Germline CDR1 is MGHRA and CDR2 is YSYEKL. The ends were cut back, 2 bases at V and 2 bases at J, with 10 bases in the middle. In nucleotides, the CDR3 is TGCGCCAGCAGCCAACGTCAGGGCCCCTACGAGCAGTACTTC. This codes for CASSQRQGPYEQYF.

This clonotype has a count of ten or more. J is TRBJ1-1 and V is TRBV6-6; 9 bases map to TRBD1. Trimming cost V 6 bases and J 4 bases; bases outside gene matches: 9. Germline V gene data show CDR1 as MNHNY and CDR2 as SVGAGI (reference sequence). The CDR3 is made up of 15 amino acids. CDR3 sequence reads: CASRQGALSVTEAFF. CDR3 nucleotide sequence: TGTGCCAGCAGACAGGGGGCCCTCTCGGTCACTGAAGCTTTCTTT.

This clonotype was detected once. V gene TRBV14 combines with J gene TRBJ2-7; possibly TRBD2 for D (6 bases). The CDR3 covers 14 residues. V lost 4 bases and J lost 6, with 16 bases in between. Germline V lookup: CDR1 SGHDN, CDR2 FVKESK. The CDR3 DNA reads TGTGCCAGCAGCCCGGTGGCCGGGGACTCCGAGCAGTACTTC. Translation gives CASSPVAGDSEQYF.

Concerning this clonotype itself: It is likely a read error, because the conserved phenylalanine at the end of the CDR3 is missing. CDR3: CASIRMGAGNTIYS. The CDR3 DNA follows: TGTGCCAGCATAAGAATGGGGGCCGGTAACACCATATATTCT. The chain joins TRBV2 to TRBJ1-3; D possibly corresponds to TRBD1 (6 bases). Per the germline V gene, CDR1 is SNHLY and CDR2 is FYNNEI. The CDR3 extends over 14 amino acids. The V end lost 7 bases, the J end lost 7 bases, and 17 bases lay between the germline ends.

The chain combines TRBV11-2 with TRBJ2-1; D is undetermined. Trimming took off 8 bases at V and 12 bases at J, with 11 bases between the two ends. The CDR3 runs 10 residues. Germline CDR1 and CDR2: SGHAT and FQNNGV. CDR3 in DNA: TGTGCCAGCCGCTCCTATGCGCAGTTCTTC. Translated: CASRSYAQFF.

The genes are TRBV4-2 and TRBJ2-5, with 10 nucleotides matching TRBD2. Looked up from germline, CDR1 is LGHNA and CDR2 is YNFKEQ. The CDR3 length is 19 residues. J lost 1 base, V lost 3 bases, and 14 bases had no gene match. CDR3 DNA: TGTGCCAGCAGCCACCCCCCCAGGCTAGCGGGAGTCAGCCAAGAGACCCAGTACTTC. Encoded protein: CASSHPPRLAGVSQETQYF.

This clonotype was detected ten times or more. This chain links TRBV7-9 with TRBJ2-5; D may correspond to TRBD1 or TRBD2 (5 bases each). In germline, CDR1 is SEHNR, CDR2 FQNEAQ (reference sequence). Trimming shortened V by 0 bases and J by 1 base, and 15 bases separated the two germline ends. The CDR3 runs to 17 residues. In nucleotides, the CDR3 is TGTGCCAGCAGCTTAGCTGGCGAGAGGGACCCCCAAGAGACCCAGTACTTC. As protein: CASSLAGERDPQETQYF.

The chain carries TRBV15 and TRBJ2-5, with D perhaps TRBD2 (6 bases). The CDR3 is 14 amino acids. Trimming took 5 bases from V and 0 from J, leaving 10 bases between them. Germline CDR1 and CDR2: LNHNV and YYDKDF (reference sequence). The CDR3 nucleotides read TGTGCCACCAGCCCAGGGAGGTACCAAGAGACCCAGTACTTC. This encodes CATSPGRYQETQYF.

This clonotype was counted only a few times. The J gene is TRBJ2-7, the V gene TRBV19; D call uncertain. Trimming took 1 base from V and 0 from J, leaving 7 bases between them. CDR1 and CDR2 (germline): LNHDA, SQIVND (reference sequence). The CDR3 covers 14 residues. The CDR3 DNA sequence: TGTGCCAGTAGTATAGTAGGCAGCTCCTACGAGCAGTACTTC. Amino acids: CASSIVGSSYEQYF.

This clonotype has only one observation. This chain connects TRBV7-9 to TRBJ2-3; a possible D gene is TRBD2 (6 bases). Looked up from germline, CDR1 is SEHNR and CDR2 is FQNEAQ (reference sequence). V gave up 4 bases and J gave up 4 bases, with 12 bases separating them. This CDR3 contains 14 residues. In nucleotides, the CDR3 is TGTGCCAGCAGCTCCCGTAGCGGCCCAGATACGCAGTATTTT. This translates into CASSSRSGPDTQYF.

This clonotype was recorded at least ten times. V and J are TRBV7-9 and TRBJ2-7, with D tentatively TRBD1 or TRBD2 (5 bases each). The germline CDR1 and CDR2 sequences are SEHNR and FQNEAQ (reference sequence). V shed 5 bases and J shed 4 bases, with 21 bases lying between them. The CDR3 extends over 16 amino acids. In DNA form, the CDR3 reads TGTGCCAGCAGCCCCAGCAGGGCGCCCGCGGGTTACGAGCAGTACTTC. Translating it yields CASSPSRAPAGYEQYF.

This clonotype was observed many times. The genes are TRBV4-1 and TRBJ2-5; no definite D call. CDR3 length: 13 amino acids. Per germline, CDR1 MGHRA and CDR2 YSYEKL. Trimming cost V 4 bases and J 1 base, with 7 bases left between them. The CDR3: CASSPGPQETQYF. As DNA, the CDR3 is TGCGCCAGCAGCCCAGGTCCCCAAGAGACCCAGTACTTC.

The DNA for the CDR3 is TGTGCCAGCAGCCCCGCGACAGGGGGGCAAGAGACCCAGTACTTC. Encoded protein: CASSPATGGQETQYF. J is TRBJ2-5 and V is TRBV7-9; TRBD1 agrees at 9 bases. Germline trimming cut 5 bases from V and 2 bases from J; bases unmatched to any gene: 6. Germline values: CDR1 SEHNR, CDR2 FQNEAQ (reference sequence). The CDR3 extends over 15 amino acids. Full variable domain (missing parts from reference TRBV7-9 and TRBJ2-5): DTGVSQNPRHKITKRGQNVTFRCDPISEHNRLYWYRQTLGQGPEFLTYFQNEAQLEKSRLLSDRFSAERPKGSFSTLEIQRTEQGDSAMYLCASSPATGGQETQYFGPGTRLLVL.

With respect to this clonotype: Being one base from a much bigger clone, this may be a read error. The chain uses TRBV7-9 and TRBJ2-3; 15 bases line up with TRBD2. The CDR3 has 16 residues. The ends lost 4 bases at V and 10 bases at J; junction bases unmatched: 9. Germline values: CDR1 SEHNR, CDR2 FQNEAQ (reference sequence). CDR3 nucleotides: TGTGCCAGCAGCTGGACTAGCGGGAGGGCCGTCGATCCGCAGTATTTT. Its translation: CASSWTSGRAVDPQYF.

This clonotype was counted at least ten times. The rearrangement uses TRBV28 and TRBJ2-7; possibly TRBD1 or TRBD2 for D (5 bases each). This CDR3 contains 14 residues. Germline V lookup: CDR1 MDHEN, CDR2 SYDVKM. Trimming took 5 bases from V and 1 from J, leaving 12 bases between them. The CDR3 DNA follows: TGTGCCAGCAGTCCGGCAGGGAGTTCCTACGAGCAGTACTTC. Its translation is CASSPAGSSYEQYF.

This clonotype was counted a few times. The V and J genes are TRBV4-3 and TRBJ1-3, with 7 nucleotides matching TRBD1. V dropped 1 base and J dropped 4; count of bases not matched to a gene: 13. CDR3 length: 18 residues. The germline CDR1 and CDR2 sequences are LGHNA and YSLEER. CDR3 loop: CASSQASNRQGSGNTIYF. Written as DNA, the CDR3 is TGCGCCAGCAGCCAAGCCAGCAACAGACAGGGCTCCGGAAACACCATATATTTT.

Comment on this clonotype: This may be a read error, as it is one base from a much larger clone. This sequence joins TRBV7-2 and TRBJ2-7; D unclear. From germline, CDR1 is SGHTA and CDR2 FQGNSA. The CDR3 runs 13 residues. The chain's CDR3 is CASSWTLGYEHYF. CDR3 coding DNA: TGTGCCAGCAGCTGGACCCTAGGCTACGAGCATTACTTC. Using reference TRBV7-2 and TRBJ2-7 for the parts outside the CDR3, the full variable domain is GAGVSQSPSNKVTEKGKDVELRCDPISGHTALYWYRQSLGQGLEFLIYFQGNSAPDKSGLPSDRFSAERTGGSVSTLTIQRTQQEDSAVYLCASSWTLGYEHYFGPGTRLTVT.

As concerns this clonotype: At one end, the junction sequence differs from germline, possibly due to a read error. The rearrangement uses TRBV14 and TRBJ2-3; 9 positions match TRBD1. Per the germline V gene, CDR1 is SGHDN and CDR2 is FVKESK. The CDR3 contains 15 residues. Here the CDR3 reads CASSHGTGYTGTQYF. CDR3 nucleotides: TGTGCCAGCAGCCATGGGACAGGGTACACAGGTACGCAGTATTTT.

The chain recombines TRBV24-1 with TRBJ2-3; 9 bases align to TRBD1. Trimming took 6 bases from V and 3 from J; bases not matched to a gene: 6. The CDR3 has 15 residues. The germline V gene has CDR1 KGHDR and CDR2 SFDVKD. CDR3 DNA sequence: TGTGCCACCAGTCCGGACAGGGGTCGTACAGATACGCAGTATTTT. Translating gives CATSPDRGRTDTQYF.

The chain links TRBV5-6 to TRBJ2-4, with D tentatively TRBD2 (5 bases). Trimming removed 3 bases from V and 9 bases from J, with 13 bases in between. CDR3 length equals 13 residues. The V gene's germline CDR1 is SGHDT and CDR2 YYEEEE. The DNA of the CDR3 is TGTGCCAGCAGCTGGACGGGGTCCGGCATTCAGTACTTC. Protein sequence: CASSWTGSGIQYF.